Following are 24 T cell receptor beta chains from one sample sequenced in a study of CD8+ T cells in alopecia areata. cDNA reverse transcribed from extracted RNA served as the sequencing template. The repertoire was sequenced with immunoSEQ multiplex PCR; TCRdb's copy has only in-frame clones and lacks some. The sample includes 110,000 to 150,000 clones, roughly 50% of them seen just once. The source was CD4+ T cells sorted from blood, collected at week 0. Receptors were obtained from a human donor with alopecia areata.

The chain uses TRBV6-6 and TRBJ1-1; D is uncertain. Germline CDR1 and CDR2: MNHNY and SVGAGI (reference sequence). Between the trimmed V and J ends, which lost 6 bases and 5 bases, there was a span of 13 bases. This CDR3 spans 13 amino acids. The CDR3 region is CASRKGRLTEAFF. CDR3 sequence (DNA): TGTGCCAGCAGGAAAGGACGGTTGACTGAAGCTTTCTTT.

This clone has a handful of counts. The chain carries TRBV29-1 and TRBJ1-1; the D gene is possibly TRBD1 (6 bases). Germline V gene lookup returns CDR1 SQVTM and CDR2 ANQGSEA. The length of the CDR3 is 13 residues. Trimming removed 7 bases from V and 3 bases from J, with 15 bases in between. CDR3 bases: TGCAGCGCTGGACAGCCAAGGGACACTGAAGCTTTCTTT. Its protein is CSAGQPRDTEAFF.

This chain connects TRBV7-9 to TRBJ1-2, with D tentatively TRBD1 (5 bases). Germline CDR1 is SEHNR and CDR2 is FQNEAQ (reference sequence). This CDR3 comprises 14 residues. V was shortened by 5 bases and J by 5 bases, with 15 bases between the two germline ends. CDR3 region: CASSPGTATYGYTF. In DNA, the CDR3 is TGTGCCAGCAGCCCTGGGACCGCTACTTATGGCTACACCTTC. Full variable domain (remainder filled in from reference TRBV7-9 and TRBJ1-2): DTGVSQNPRHKITKRGQNVTFRCDPISEHNRLYWYRQTLGQGPEFLTYFQNEAQLEKSRLLSDRFSAERPKGSFSTLEIQRTEQGDSAMYLCASSPGTATYGYTFGSGTRLTVV.

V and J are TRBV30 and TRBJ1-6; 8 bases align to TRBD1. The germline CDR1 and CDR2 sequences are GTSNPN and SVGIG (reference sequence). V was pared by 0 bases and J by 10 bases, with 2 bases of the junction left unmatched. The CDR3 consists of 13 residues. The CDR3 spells CAWSVTGESPLHF. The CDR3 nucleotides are TGTGCCTGGAGTGTGACAGGGGAATCACCCCTCCACTTT.

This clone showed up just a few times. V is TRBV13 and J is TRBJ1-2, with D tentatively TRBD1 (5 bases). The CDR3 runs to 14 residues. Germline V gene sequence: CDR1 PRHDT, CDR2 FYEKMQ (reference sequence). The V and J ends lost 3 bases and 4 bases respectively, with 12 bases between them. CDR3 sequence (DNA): TGTGCCAGCAGCTTGGCCCGGGGCACCTATGGCTACACCTTC. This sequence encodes CASSLARGTYGYTF.

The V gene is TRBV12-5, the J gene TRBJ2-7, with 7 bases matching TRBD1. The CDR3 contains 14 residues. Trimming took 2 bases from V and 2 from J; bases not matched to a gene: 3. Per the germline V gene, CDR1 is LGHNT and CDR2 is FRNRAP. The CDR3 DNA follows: TGTGCTAGTGGTTTGCCGGGACAGCCCTACGAGCAGTACTTC. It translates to CASGLPGQPYEQYF.

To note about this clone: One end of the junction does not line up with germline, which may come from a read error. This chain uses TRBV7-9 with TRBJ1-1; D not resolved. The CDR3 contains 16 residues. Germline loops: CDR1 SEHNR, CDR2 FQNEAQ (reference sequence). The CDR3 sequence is CASSLVERVTNTEAFF. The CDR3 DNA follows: TGTGCCAGCAGTTTAGTGGAAAGGGTGACGAACACTGAAGCTTTCTTT.

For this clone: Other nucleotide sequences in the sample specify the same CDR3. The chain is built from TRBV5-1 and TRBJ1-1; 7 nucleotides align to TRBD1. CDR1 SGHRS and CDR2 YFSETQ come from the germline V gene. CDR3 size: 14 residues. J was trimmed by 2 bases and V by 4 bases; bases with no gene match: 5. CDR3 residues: CASSLGTANTEAFF. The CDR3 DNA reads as TGCGCCAGCAGCCTCGGGACAGCCAACACTGAAGCTTTCTTT.

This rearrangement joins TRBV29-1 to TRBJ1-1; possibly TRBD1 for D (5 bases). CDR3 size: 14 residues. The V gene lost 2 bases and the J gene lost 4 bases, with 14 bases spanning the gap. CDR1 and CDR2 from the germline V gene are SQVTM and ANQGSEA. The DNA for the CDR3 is TGCAGCGTTGAATCTTGGGGCAGTGGCACTGAAGCTTTCTTT. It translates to CSVESWGSGTEAFF.

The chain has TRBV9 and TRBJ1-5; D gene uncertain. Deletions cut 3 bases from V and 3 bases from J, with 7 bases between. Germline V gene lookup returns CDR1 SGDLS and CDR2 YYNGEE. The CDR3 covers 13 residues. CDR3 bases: TGTGCCAGCAGCGCAGGCGACAATCAGCCCCAGCATTTT. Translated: CASSAGDNQPQHF.

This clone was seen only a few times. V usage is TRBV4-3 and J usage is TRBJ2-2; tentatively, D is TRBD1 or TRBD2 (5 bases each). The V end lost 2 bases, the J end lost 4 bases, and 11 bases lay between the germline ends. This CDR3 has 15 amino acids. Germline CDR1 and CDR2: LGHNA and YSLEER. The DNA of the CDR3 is TGCGCCAGCAGCCAAACCTGGGGGAGCACCGGGGAGCTGTTTTTT. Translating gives CASSQTWGSTGELFF.

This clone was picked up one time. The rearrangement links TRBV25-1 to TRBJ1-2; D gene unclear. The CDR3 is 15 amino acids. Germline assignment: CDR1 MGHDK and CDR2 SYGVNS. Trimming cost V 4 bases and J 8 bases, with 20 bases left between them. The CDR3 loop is CASSALDGLKGGYTF. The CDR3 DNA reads TGTGCCAGCAGTGCACTGGACGGTCTCAAAGGGGGCTACACCTTC.

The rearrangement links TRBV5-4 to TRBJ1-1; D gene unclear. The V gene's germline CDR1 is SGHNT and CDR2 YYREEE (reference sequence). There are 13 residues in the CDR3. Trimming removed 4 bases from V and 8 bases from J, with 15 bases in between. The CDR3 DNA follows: TGTGCCAGCAGCCGCCAGACAAGGCCCGAAGCTTTCTTT. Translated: CASSRQTRPEAFF. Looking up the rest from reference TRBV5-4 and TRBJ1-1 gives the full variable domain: ETGVTQSPTHLIKTRGQQVTLRCSSQSGHNTVSWYQQALGQGPQFIFQYYREEENGRGNFPPRFSGLQFPNYSSELNVNALELDDSALYLCASSRQTRPEAFFGQGTRLTVV.

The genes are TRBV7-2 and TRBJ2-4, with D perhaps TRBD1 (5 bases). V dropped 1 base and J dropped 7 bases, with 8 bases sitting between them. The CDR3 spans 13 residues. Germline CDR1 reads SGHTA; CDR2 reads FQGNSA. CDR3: CASSLEGRNIQYF. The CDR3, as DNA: TGTGCCAGCAGCTTAGAGGGGCGCAACATTCAGTACTTC. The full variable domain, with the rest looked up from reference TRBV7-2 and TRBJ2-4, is GAGVSQSPSNKVTEKGKDVELRCDPISGHTALYWYRQSLGQGLEFLIYFQGNSAPDKSGLPSDRFSAERTGGSVSTLTIQRTQQEDSAVYLCASSLEGRNIQYFGAGTRLSVL.

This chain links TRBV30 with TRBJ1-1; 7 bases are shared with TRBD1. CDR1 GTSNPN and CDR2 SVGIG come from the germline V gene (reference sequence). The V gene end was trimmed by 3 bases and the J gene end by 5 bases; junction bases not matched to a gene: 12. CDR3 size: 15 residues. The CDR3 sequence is CAWRGSGGETTEAFF. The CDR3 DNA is TGTGCCTGGAGGGGTTCAGGGGGTGAGACTACTGAAGCTTTCTTT.

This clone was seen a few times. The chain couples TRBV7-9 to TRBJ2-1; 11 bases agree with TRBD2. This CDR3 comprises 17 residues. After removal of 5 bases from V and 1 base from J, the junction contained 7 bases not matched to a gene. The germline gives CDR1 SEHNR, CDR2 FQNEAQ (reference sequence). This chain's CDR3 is CASSKRLAGSSYNEQFF. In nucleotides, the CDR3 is TGTGCCAGCAGCAAACGACTAGCGGGGTCTTCCTACAATGAGCAGTTCTTC. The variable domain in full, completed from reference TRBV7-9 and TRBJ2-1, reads DTGVSQNPRHKITKRGQNVTFRCDPISEHNRLYWYRQTLGQGPEFLTYFQNEAQLEKSRLLSDRFSAERPKGSFSTLEIQRTEQGDSAMYLCASSKRLAGSSYNEQFFGPGTRLTVL.

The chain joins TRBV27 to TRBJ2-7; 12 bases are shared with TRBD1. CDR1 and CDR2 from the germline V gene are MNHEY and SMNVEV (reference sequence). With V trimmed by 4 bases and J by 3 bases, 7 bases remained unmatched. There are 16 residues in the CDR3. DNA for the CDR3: TGTGCCAGCAGTTCCCGGGGACAGGGGGCTCTCTACGAGCAGTACTTC. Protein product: CASSSRGQGALYEQYF.

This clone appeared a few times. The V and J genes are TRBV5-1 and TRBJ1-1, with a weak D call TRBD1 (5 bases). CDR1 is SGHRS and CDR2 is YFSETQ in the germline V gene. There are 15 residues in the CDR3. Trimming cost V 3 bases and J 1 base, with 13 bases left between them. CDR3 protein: CASSSMAGPNTEAFF. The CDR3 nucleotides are TGCGCCAGCAGCTCAATGGCGGGGCCGAACACTGAAGCTTTCTTT.

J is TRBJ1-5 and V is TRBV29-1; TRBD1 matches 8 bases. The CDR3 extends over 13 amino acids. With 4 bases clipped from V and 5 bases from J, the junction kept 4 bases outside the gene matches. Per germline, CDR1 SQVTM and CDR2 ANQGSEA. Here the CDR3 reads CSVGAGGDQPQHF. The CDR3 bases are TGCAGCGTTGGGGCAGGGGGCGATCAGCCCCAGCATTTT.

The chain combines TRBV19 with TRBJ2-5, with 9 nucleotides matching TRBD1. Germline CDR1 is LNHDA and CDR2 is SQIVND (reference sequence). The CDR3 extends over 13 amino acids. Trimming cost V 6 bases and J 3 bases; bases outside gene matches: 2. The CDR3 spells CASRGDREETQYF. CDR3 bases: TGTGCCAGTAGAGGGGACAGGGAAGAGACCCAGTACTTC.

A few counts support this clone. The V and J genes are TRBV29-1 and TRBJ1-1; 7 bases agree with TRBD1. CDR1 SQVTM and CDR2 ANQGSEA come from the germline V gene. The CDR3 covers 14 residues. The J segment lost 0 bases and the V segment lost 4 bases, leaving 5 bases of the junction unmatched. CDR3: CSVVAGGLNTEAFF. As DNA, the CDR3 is TGCAGCGTTGTTGCAGGGGGTTTGAACACTGAAGCTTTCTTT.

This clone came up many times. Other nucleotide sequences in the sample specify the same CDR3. The CDR3 region is CASSQDTVVNQPQHF. The CDR3 DNA reads TGCGCCAGCAGCCAAGATACGGTGGTGAATCAGCCCCAGCATTTT. The chain employs TRBV4-3 and TRBJ1-5; D is unresolved. The CDR3 has 15 residues. The V gene lost 0 bases and the J gene lost 4 bases, with 10 bases spanning the gap. In germline, CDR1 is LGHNA, CDR2 YSLEER.

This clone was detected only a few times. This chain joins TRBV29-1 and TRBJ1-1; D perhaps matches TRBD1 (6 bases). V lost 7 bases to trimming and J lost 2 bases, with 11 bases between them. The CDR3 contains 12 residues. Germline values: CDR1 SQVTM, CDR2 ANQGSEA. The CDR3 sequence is CSAGQLNTEAFF. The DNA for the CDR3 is TGCAGCGCTGGACAGCTTAACACTGAAGCTTTCTTT.

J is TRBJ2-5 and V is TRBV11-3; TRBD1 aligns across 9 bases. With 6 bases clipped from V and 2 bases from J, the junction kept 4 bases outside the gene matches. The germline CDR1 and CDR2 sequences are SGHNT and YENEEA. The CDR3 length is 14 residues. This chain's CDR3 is CASRRQGGQETQYF. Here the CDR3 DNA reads TGTGCCAGCAGGAGACAGGGGGGACAAGAGACCCAGTACTTC.